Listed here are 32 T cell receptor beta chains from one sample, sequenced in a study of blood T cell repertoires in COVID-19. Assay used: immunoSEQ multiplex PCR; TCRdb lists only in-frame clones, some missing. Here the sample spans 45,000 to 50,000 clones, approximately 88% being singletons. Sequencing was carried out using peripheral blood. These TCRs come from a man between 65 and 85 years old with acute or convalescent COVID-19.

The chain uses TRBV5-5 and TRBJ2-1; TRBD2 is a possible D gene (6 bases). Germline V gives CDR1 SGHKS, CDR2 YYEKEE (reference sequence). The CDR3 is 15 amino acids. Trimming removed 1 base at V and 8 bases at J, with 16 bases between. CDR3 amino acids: CASSLPGLPADEQFF. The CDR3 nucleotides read TGTGCCAGCAGCTTGCCGGGACTGCCCGCTGATGAGCAGTTCTTC.

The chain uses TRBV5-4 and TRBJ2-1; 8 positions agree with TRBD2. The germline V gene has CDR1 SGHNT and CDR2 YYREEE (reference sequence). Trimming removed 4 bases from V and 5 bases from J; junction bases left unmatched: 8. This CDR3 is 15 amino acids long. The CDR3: CASSRSGSPNNEQFF. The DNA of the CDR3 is TGTGCCAGCAGCCGAAGCGGGAGCCCTAACAATGAGCAGTTCTTC. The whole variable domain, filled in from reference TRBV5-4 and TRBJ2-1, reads ETGVTQSPTHLIKTRGQQVTLRCSSQSGHNTVSWYQQALGQGPQFIFQYYREEENGRGNFPPRFSGLQFPNYSSELNVNALELDDSALYLCASSRSGSPNNEQFFGPGTRLTVL.

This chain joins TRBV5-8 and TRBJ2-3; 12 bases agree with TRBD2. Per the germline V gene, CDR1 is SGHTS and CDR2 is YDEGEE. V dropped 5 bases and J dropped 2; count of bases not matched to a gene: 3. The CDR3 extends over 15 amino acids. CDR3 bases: TGTGCCAGCAGAGGACTAGCGGGGCTCACAGATACGCAGTATTTT. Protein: CASRGLAGLTDTQYF.

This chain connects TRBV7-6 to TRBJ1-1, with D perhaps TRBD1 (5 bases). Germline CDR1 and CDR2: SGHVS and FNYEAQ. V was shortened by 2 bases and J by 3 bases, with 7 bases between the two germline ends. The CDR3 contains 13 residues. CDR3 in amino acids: CASSLTRDTEAFF. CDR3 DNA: TGTGCCAGCAGCTTAACCAGGGACACTGAAGCTTTCTTT.

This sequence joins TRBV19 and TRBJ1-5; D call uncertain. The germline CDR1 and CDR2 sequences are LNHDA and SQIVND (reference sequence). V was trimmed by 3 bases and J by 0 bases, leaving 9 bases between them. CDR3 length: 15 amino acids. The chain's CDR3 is CASSIFRNSNQPQHF. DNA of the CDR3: TGTGCCAGTAGTATTTTCAGGAATAGCAATCAGCCCCAGCATTTT.

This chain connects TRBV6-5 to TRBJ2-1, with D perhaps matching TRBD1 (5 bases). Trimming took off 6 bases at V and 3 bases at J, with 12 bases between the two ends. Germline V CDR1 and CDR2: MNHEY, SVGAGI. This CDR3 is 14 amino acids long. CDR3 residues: CASSLAQGYNEQFF. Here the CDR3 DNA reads TGTGCCAGCAGCCTCGCGCAGGGCTACAATGAGCAGTTCTTC.

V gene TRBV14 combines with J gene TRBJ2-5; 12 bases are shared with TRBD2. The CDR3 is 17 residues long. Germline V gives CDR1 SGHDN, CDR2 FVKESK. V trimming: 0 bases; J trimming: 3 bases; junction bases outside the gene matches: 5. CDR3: CASSQDVTSGSEETQYF. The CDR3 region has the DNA TGTGCCAGCAGCCAAGACGTGACTAGCGGGAGTGAAGAGACCCAGTACTTC.

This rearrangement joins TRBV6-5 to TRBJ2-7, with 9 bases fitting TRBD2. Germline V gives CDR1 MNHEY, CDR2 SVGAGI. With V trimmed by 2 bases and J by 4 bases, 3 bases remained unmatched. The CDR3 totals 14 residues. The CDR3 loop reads CASSYKSGRYEQYF. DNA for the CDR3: TGTGCCAGCAGTTACAAGAGCGGGAGGTACGAGCAGTACTTC.

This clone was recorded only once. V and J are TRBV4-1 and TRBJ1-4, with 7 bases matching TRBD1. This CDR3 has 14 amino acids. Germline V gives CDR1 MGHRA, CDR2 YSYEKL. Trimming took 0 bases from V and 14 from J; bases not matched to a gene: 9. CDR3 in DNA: TGCGCCAGCAGCCAAGATGGGGCAGGGGACAGCCTGTTTTTT. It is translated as CASSQDGAGDSLFF.

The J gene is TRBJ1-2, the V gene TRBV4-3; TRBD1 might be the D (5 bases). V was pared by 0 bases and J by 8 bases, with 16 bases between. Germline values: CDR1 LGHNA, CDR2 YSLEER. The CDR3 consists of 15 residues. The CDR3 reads CASSQESTAVGGYTF. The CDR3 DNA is TGCGCCAGCAGCCAAGAATCGACAGCTGTGGGGGGCTACACCTTC.

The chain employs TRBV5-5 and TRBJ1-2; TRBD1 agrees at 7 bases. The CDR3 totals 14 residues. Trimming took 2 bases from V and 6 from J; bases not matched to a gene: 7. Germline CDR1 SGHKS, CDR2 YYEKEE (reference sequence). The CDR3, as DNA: TGTGCCAGCAGCTTATTACAGGGGATGGATGGCTACACCTTC. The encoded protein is CASSLLQGMDGYTF.

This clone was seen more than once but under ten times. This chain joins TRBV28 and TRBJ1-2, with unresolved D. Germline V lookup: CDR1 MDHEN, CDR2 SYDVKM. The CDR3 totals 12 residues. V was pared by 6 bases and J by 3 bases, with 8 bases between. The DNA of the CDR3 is TGTGCCAGCAGGATCGGAGACTATGGCTACACCTTC. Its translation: CASRIGDYGYTF.

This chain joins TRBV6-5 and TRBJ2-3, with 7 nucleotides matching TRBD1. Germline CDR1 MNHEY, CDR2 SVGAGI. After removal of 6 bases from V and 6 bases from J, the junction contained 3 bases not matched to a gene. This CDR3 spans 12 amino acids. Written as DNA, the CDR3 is TGTGCCAGCAGGACAGGGTCGGATACGCAGTATTTT. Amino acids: CASRTGSDTQYF.

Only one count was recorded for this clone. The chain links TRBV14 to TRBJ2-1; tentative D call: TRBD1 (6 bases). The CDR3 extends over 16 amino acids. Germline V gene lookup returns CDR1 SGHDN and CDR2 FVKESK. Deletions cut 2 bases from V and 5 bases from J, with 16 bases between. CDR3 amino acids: CASSQFWGQVNNEQFF. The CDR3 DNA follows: TGTGCCAGCAGCCAATTTTGGGGACAAGTGAACAATGAGCAGTTCTTC.

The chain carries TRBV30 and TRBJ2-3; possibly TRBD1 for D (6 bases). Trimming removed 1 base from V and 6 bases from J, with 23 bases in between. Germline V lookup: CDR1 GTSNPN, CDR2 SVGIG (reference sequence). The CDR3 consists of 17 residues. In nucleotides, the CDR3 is TGTGCCTGGAGTGGAATCGAGGCACAGGGCCTTCGGGATACGCAGTATTTT. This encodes CAWSGIEAQGLRDTQYF. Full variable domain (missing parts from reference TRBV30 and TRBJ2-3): SQTIHQWPATLVQPVGSPLSLECTVEGTSNPNLYWYRQAAGRGLQLLFYSVGIGQISSEVPQNLSASRPQDRQFILSSKKLLLSDSGFYLCAWSGIEAQGLRDTQYFGPGTRLTVL.

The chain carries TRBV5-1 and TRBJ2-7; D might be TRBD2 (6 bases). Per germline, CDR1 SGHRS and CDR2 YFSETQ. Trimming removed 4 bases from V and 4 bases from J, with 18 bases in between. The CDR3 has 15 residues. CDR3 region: CASSPNFGSVYEQYF. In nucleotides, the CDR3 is TGCGCCAGCAGCCCCAATTTCGGGAGTGTATACGAGCAGTACTTC.

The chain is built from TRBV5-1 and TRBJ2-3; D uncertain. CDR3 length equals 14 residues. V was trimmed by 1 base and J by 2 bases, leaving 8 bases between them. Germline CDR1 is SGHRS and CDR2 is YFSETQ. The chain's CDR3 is CASSLLAVTDTQYF. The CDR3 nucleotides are TGCGCCAGCAGCTTGCTGGCGGTCACAGATACGCAGTATTTT.

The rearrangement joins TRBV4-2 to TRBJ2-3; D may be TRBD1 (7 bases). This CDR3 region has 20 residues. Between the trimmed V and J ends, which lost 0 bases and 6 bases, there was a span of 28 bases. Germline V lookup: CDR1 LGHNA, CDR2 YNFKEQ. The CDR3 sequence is CASSQDTGVGGATDRDTQYF. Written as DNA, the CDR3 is TGTGCCAGCAGCCAAGATACAGGGGTCGGAGGGGCCACTGATAGGGATACGCAGTATTTT.

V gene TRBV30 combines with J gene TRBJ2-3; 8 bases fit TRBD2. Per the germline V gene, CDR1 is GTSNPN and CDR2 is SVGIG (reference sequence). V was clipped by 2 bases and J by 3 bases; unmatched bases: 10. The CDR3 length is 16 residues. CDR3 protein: CAWSPRFSGATDTQYF. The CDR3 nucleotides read TGTGCCTGGAGTCCCCGTTTTAGCGGGGCAACAGATACGCAGTATTTT.

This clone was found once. The CDR3 region is CASKETVGNYGYTF. The CDR3 DNA follows: TGCGCCAGCAAAGAGACAGTGGGGAACTATGGCTACACCTTC. This sequence joins TRBV5-1 and TRBJ1-2; D may be TRBD1 (5 bases). V was pared by 6 bases and J by 2 bases, with 14 bases between. CDR1 and CDR2 (germline): SGHRS, YFSETQ. The CDR3 sequence is 14 residues long.

Here the CDR3 reads CAWSVSGSGNTIYF. The CDR3 DNA reads TGTGCCTGGAGTGTATCCGGCTCTGGAAACACCATATATTTT. This sequence joins TRBV30 and TRBJ1-3; D call uncertain. The V and J ends lost 0 bases and 0 bases respectively, with 6 bases between them. From germline, CDR1 is GTSNPN and CDR2 SVGIG (reference sequence). CDR3 length: 14 amino acids.

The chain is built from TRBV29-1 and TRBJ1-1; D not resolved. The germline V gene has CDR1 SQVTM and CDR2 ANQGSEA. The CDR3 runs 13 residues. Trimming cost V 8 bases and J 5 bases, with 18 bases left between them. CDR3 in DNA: TGCAGCTTACTGGAGAGACGCGGGACTGAAGCTTTCTTT. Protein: CSLLERRGTEAFF. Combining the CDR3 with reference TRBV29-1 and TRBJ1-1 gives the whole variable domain SAVISQKPSRDICQRGTSLTIQCQVDSQVTMMFWYRQQPGQSLTLIATANQGSEATYESGFVIDKFPISRPNLTFSTLTVSNMSPEDSSIYLCSLLERRGTEAFFGQGTRLTVV.

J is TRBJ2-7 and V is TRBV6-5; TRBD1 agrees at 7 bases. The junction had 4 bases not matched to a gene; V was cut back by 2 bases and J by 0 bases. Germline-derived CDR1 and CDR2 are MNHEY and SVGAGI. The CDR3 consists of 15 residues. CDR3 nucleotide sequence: TGTGCCAGCAGTTACCTAAGGGACAGCTCCTACGAGCAGTACTTC. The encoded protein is CASSYLRDSSYEQYF.

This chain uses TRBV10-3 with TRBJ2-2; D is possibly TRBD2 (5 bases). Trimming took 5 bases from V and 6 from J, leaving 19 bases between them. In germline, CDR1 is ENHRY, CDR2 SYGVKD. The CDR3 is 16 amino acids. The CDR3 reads CAISWSGEIRAGELFF. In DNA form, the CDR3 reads TGTGCCATCAGTTGGTCCGGGGAGATTCGCGCCGGGGAGCTGTTTTTT.

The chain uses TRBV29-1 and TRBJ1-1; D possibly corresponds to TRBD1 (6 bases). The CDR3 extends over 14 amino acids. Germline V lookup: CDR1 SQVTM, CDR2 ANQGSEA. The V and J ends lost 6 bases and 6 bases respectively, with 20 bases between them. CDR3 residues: CSVAGALGNAEAFF. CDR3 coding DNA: TGCAGCGTCGCGGGGGCCTTGGGCAACGCTGAAGCTTTCTTT.

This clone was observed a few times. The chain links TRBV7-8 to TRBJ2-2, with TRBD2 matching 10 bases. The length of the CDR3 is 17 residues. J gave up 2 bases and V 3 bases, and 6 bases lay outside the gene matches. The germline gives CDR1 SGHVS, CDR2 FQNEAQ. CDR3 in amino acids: CASSFKAGGGNTGELFF. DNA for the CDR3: TGTGCCAGCAGCTTTAAAGCGGGAGGGGGTAACACCGGGGAGCTGTTTTTT.

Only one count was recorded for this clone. CDR3 sequence (DNA): TGTGCCAGCAGCCAAGAACAGGGCTATGGCTACACCTTC. Encoded protein: CASSQEQGYGYTF. The chain combines TRBV4-2 with TRBJ1-2, with D tentatively TRBD1 (6 bases). CDR3 length: 13 amino acids. The germline CDR1 and CDR2 sequences are LGHNA and YNFKEQ. Trimming took 0 bases from V and 4 from J, leaving 6 bases between them.

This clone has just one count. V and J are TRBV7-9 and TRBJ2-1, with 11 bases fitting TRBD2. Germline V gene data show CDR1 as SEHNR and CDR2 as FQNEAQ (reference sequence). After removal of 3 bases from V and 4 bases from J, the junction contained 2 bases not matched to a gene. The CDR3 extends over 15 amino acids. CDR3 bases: TGTGCCAGCAGCTTGAGACTAGCGGGGTACAATGAGCAGTTCTTC. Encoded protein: CASSLRLAGYNEQFF. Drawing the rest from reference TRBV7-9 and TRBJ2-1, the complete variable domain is DTGVSQNPRHKITKRGQNVTFRCDPISEHNRLYWYRQTLGQGPEFLTYFQNEAQLEKSRLLSDRFSAERPKGSFSTLEIQRTEQGDSAMYLCASSLRLAGYNEQFFGPGTRLTVL.

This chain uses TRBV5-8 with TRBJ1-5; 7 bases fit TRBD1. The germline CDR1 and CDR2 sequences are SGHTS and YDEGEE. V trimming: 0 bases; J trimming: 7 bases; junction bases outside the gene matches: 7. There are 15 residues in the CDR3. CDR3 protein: CASSLGSQGRQPQHF. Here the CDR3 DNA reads TGTGCCAGCAGCTTGGGCTCACAGGGGCGCCAGCCCCAGCATTTT.

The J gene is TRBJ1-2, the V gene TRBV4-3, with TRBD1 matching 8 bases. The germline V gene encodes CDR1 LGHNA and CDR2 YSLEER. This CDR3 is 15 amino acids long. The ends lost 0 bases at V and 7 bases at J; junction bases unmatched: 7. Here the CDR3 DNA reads TGCGCCAGCAGCCAAGATCCGACAGGGGTCGCTGGCTACACCTTC. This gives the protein CASSQDPTGVAGYTF.

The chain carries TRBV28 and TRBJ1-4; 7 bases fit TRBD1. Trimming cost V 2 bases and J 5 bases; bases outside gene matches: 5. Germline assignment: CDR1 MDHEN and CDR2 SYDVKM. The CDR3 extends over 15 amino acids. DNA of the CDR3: TGTGCCAGCAGTTTAGAGGGGACAGCAAATGAAAAACTGTTTTTT. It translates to CASSLEGTANEKLFF.

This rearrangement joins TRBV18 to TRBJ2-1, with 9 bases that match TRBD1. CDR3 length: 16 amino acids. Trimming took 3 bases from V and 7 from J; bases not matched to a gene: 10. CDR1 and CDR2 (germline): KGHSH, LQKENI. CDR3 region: CASSPTGGEVVNEQFF. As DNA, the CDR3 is TGTGCCAGCTCACCTACAGGGGGCGAGGTAGTGAATGAGCAGTTCTTC.